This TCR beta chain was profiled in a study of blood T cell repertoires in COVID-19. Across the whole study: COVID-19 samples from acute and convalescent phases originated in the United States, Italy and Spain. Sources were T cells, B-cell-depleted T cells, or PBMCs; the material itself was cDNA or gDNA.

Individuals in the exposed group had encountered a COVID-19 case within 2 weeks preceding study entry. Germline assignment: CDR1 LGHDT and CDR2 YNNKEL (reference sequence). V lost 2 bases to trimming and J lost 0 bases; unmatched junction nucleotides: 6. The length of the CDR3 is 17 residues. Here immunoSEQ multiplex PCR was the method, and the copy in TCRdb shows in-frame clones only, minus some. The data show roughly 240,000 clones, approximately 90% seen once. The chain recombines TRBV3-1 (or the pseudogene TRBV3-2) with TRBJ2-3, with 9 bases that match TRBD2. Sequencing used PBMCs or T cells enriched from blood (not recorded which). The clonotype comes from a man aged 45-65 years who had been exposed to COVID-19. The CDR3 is CASSQFLAGSSTDTQYF. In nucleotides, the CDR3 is TGTGCCAGCAGCCAATTCCTAGCGGGGTCTAGCACAGATACGCAGTATTTT.